This T cell receptor (beta chain) derives from a study of T cell clonality in common variable immunodeficiency. General observations from the study: Compared with controls, CVID subjects had fewer shared TCRbeta clones. Fewer deletions and N-nucleotide insertions were reportedly seen in common variable immunodeficiency TCR beta sequences.

CVID and control samples used equivalent genomic DNA input. Sequenced by immunoSEQ multiplex PCR; TCRdb stores in-frame clones only, minus some. This repertoire lists about 60,000 clones without singletons; about 1.7% sits in the top ten. Donors gave roughly 5 to 8 ml heparinized peripheral whole blood. This clone was detected many times. Antigen unknown. The observed sequence ends 3 residues before the CDR3 terminus, with the missing tail filled in from the germline J gene. Trimming cost V 2 bases and J 1 base, with 16 bases left between them. This CDR3 is 17 amino acids long. The source of this sequence is a person aged 18 to 75 in good health. Sequencing used peripheral blood mononuclear cells. The chain couples TRBV23-1 to TRBJ2-3, with D possibly being TRBD2 (6 bases). TRBV23-1 qualifies as an ORF whose function is uncertain. The CDR3 DNA, read in part, is TGCGCCAGCAGTCAACTCGTATCGGGGGAGGGCACAGATACG. It specifies CASSQLVSGEGTDT. The entire CDR3 protein is CASSQLVSGEGTDTQYF.